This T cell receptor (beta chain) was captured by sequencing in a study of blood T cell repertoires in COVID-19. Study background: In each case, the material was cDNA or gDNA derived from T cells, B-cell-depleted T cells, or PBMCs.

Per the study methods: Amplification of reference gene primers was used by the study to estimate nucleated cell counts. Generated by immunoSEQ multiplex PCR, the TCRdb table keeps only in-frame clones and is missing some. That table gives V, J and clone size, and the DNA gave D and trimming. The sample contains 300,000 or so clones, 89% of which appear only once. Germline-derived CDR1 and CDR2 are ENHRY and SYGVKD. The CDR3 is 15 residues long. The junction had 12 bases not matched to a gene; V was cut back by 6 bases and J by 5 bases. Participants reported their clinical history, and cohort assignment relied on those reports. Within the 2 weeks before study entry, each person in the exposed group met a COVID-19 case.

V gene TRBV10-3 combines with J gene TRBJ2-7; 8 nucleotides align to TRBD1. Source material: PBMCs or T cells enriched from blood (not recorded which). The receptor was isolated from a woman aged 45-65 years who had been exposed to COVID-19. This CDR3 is CAIRSTGGARDEQYF. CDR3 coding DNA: TGTGCCATCAGATCAACAGGGGGAGCTCGGGACGAGCAGTACTTC.